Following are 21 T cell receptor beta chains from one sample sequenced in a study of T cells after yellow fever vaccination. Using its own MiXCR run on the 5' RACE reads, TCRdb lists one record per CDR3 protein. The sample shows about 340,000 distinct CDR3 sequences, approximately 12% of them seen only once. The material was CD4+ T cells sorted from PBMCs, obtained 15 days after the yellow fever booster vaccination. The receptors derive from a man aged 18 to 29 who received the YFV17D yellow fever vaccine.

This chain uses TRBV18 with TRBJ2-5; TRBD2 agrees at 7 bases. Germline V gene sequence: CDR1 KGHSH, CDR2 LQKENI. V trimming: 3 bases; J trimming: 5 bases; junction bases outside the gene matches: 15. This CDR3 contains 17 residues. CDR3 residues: CASSPLYLAEIGETQYF. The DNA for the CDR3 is TGTGCCAGCTCACCGTTATACCTAGCGGAAATCGGGGAGACCCAGTACTTC.

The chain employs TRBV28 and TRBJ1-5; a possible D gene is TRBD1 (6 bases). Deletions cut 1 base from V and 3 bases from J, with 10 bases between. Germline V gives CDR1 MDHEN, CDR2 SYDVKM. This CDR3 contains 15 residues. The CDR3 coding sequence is TGTGCCAGCAGTTTATTCCCAGGGGACAATCAGCCCCAGCATTTT. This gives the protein CASSLFPGDNQPQHF.

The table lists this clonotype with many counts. In DNA form, the CDR3 reads TGCGCCAGCAGCCTTCTAGGGATGAACACTGAAGCTTTCTTT. Its translation is CASSLLGMNTEAFF. The gene calls are TRBV4-1 and TRBJ1-1, with no clear D. Trimming removed 4 bases from V and 0 bases from J, with 9 bases in between. The V gene's germline CDR1 is MGHRA and CDR2 YSYEKL. CDR3 size: 14 residues.

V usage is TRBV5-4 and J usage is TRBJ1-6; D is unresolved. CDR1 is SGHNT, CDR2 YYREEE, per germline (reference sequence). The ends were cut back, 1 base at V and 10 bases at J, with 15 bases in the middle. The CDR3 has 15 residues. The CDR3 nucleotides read TGTGCCAGCAGCTTGAGGGTGGTCGGGGAATCACCCCTCCACTTT. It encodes CASSLRVVGESPLHF.

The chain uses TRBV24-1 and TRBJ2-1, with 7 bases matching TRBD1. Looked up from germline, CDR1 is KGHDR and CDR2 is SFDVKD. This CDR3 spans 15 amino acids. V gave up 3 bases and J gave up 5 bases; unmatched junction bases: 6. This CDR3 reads CATSDRDRPNNEQFF. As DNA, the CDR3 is TGTGCCACCAGTGATCGGGACAGACCGAACAATGAGCAGTTCTTC.

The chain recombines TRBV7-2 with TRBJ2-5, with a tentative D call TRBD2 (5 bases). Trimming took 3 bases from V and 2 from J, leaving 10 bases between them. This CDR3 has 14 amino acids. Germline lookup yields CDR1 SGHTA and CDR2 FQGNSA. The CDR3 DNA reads TGTGCCAGCAGCTTCGGGGTGGGGCAAGAGACCCAGTACTTC. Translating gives CASSFGVGQETQYF.

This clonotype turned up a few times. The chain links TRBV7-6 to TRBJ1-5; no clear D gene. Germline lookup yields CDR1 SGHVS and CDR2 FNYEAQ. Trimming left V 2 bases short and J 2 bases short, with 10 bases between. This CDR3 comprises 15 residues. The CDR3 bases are TGTGCCAGCAGCTTATACAGTGGGGGCAATCAGCCCCAGCATTTT. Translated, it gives CASSLYSGGNQPQHF.

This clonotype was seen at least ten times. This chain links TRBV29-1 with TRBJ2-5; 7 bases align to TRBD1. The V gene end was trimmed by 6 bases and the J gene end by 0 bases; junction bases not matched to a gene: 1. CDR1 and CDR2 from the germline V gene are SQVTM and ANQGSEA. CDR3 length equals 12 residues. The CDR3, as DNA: TGCAGCGTCCAGGGGGACCAAGAGACCCAGTACTTC. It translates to CSVQGDQETQYF.

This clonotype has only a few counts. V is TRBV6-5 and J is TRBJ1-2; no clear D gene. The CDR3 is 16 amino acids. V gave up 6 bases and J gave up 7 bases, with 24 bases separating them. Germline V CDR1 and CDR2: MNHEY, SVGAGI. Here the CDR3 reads CASSNPHLRIGSGYTF. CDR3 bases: TGTGCCAGCAGCAACCCACATCTTCGAATCGGGAGTGGCTACACCTTC.

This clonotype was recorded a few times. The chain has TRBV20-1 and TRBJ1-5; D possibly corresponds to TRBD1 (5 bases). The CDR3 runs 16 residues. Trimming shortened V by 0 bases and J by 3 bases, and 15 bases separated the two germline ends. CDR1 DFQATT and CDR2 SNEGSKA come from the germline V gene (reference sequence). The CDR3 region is CSARDPLGGDNQPQHF. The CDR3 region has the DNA TGCAGTGCTAGAGACCCCCTCGGGGGTGACAATCAGCCCCAGCATTTT.

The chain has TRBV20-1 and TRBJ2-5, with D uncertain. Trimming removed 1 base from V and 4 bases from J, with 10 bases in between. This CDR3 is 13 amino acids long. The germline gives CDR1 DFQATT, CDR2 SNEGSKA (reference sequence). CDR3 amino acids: CSARVPGRETQYF. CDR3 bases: TGCAGTGCTAGAGTGCCTGGAAGAGAGACCCAGTACTTC.

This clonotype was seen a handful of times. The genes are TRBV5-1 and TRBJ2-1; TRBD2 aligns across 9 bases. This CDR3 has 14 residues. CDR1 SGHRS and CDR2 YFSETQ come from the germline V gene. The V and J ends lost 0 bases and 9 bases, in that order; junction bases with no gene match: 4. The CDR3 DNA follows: TGCGCCAGCAGCTTGGCTAGCGGGGAGAGTGAGCAGTTCTTC. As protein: CASSLASGESEQFF.

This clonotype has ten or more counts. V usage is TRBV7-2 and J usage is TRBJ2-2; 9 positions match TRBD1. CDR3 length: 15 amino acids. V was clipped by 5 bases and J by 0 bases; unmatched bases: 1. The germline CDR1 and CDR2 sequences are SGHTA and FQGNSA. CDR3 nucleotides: TGTGCCAGCAGCCGACAGGGGGCGAACACCGGGGAGCTGTTTTTT. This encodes CASSRQGANTGELFF.

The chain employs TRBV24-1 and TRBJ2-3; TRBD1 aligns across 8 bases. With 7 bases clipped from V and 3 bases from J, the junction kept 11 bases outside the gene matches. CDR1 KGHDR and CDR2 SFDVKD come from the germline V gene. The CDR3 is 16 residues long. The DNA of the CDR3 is TGTGCCACCAGCAACGATCAGGGGGCAGGGACAGATACGCAGTATTTT. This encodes CATSNDQGAGTDTQYF.

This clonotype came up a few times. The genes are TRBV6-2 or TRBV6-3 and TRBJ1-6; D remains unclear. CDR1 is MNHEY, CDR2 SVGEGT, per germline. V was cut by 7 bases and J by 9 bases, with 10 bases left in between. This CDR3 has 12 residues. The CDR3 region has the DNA TGTGCCAGCACCGTTTCGGGTTCACCCCTCCACTTT. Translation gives CASTVSGSPLHF.

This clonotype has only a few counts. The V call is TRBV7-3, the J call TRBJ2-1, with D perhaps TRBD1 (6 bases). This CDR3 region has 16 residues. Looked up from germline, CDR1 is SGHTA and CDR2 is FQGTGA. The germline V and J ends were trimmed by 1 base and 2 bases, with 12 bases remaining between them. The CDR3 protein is CASSLISGAAYNEQFF. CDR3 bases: TGTGCCAGCAGCTTAATATCAGGGGCAGCCTACAATGAGCAGTTCTTC. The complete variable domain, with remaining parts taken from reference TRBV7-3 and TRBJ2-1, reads GAGVSQTPSNKVTEKGKYVELRCDPISGHTALYWYRQSLGQGPEFLIYFQGTGAADDSGLPNDRFFAVRPEGSVSTLKIQRTERGDSAVYLCASSLISGAAYNEQFFGPGTRLTVL.

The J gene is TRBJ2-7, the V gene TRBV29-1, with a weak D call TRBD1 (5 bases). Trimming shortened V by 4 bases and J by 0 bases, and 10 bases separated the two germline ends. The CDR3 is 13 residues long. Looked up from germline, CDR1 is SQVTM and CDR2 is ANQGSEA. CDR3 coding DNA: TGCAGCGTTGTGTCAGGGTTCTCCTACGAGCAGTACTTC. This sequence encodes CSVVSGFSYEQYF.

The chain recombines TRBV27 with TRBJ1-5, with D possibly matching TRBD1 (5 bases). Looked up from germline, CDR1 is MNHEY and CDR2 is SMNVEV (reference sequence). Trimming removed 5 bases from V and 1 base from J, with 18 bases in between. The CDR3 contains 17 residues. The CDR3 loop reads CASSAGRAGTSNQPQHF. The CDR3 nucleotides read TGTGCCAGCAGTGCAGGTAGGGCGGGGACGAGCAATCAGCCCCAGCATTTT.

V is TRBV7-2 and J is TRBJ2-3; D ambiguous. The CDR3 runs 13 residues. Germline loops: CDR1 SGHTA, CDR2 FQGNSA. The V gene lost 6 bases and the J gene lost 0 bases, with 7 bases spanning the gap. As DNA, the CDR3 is TGTGCCAGCAGTTTTCCTAGCACAGATACGCAGTATTTT. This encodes CASSFPSTDTQYF.

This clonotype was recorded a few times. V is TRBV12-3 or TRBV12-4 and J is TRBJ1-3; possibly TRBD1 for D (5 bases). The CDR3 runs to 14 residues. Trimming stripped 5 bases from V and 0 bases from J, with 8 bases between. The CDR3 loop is CASSEQVSGNTIYF. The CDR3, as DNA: TGTGCCAGCAGTGAACAGGTCTCTGGAAACACCATATATTTT.

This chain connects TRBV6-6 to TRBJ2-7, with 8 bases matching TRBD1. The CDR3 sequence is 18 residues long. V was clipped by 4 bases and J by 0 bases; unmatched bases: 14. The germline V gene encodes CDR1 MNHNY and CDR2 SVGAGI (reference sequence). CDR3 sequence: CASSSSPGGLIHSYEQYV. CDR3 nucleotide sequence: TGTGCCAGCAGTTCCTCCCCAGGGGGCTTAATACACTCCTACGAGCAGTACGTC.